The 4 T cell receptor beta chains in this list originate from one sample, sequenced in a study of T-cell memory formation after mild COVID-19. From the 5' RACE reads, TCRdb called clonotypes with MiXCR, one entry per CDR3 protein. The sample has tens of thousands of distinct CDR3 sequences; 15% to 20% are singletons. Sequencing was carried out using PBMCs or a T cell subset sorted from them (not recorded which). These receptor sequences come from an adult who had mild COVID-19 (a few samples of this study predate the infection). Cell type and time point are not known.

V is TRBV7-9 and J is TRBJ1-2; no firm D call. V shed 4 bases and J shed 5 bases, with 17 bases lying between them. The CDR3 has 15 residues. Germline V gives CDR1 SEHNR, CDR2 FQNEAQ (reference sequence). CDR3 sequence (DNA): TGTGCCAGCAGCTCTTACACGGTCGAGGGATATGGCTACACCTTC. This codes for CASSSYTVEGYGYTF.

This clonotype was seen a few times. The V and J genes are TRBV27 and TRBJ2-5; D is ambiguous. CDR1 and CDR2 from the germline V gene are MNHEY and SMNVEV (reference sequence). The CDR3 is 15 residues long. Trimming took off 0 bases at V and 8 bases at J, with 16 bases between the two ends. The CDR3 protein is CASSLSWVNLDTQYF. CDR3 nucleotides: TGTGCCAGCAGTTTATCCTGGGTGAATCTCGACACCCAGTACTTC.

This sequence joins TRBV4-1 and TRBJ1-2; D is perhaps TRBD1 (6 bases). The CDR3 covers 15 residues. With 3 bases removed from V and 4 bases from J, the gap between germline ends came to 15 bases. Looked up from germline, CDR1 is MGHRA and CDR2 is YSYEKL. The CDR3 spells CASSHFRGFSYGYTF. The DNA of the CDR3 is TGCGCCAGCAGCCACTTTAGGGGGTTTAGCTATGGCTACACCTTC.

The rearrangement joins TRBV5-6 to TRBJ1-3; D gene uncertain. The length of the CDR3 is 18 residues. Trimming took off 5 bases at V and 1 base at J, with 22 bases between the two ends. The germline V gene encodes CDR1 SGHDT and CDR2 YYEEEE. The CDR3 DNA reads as TGTGCCAGCAGACAAAAGCCGACCGACCCCGTGTCTGGAAACACCATATATTTT. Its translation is CASRQKPTDPVSGNTIYF.